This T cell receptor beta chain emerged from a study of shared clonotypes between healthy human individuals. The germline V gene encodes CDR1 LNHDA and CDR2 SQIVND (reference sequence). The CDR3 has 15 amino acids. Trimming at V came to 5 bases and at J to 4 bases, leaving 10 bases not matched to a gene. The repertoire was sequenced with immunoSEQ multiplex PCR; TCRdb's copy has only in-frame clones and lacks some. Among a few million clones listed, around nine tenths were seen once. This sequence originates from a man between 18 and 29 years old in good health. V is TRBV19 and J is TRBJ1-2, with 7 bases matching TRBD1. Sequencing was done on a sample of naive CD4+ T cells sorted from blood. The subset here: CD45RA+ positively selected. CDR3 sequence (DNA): TGTGCCAGTAGTTCGGGACAGATAATCACCTATGGCTACACCTTC. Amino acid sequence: CASSSGQIITYGYTF.